This TCR beta chain came from a study of shared clonotypes between healthy human individuals. Worth noting for this clone: Its antigen is not known. In the same sample, other DNA sequences code for this CDR3.

V was cut by 0 bases and J by 1 base, with 8 bases left in between. This CDR3 contains 15 residues. The germline V gene encodes CDR1 SGDLS and CDR2 YYNGEE. Measured with immunoSEQ multiplex PCR; TCRdb has only the in-frame clones, and not every one. The profile shows under 1,900,000 clones, 98% to 99% of them singletons. The study separated CD4+ cells into CD45RA+ naive and CD45RA-negative memory subsets. Study-wide points: Genetic and exposure-history diversity was limited by the few donors. At large depth, rarefaction still showed sorted-subset sequencing to be incomplete.

The sequenced sample was naive CD4+ T cells sorted from blood. The subset here: CD45RA+ positively selected. This clonotype was obtained from a man younger than 40 in good health. V and J are TRBV9 and TRBJ2-1; tentatively, D is TRBD2 (6 bases). This CDR3 reads CASSVGGRSYNEQFF. CDR3 nucleotide sequence: TGTGCCAGCAGCGTAGGTGGGAGGTCCTACAATGAGCAGTTCTTC. Full variable domain (remainder filled in from reference TRBV9 and TRBJ2-1): DSGVTQTPKHLITATGQRVTLRCSPRSGDLSVYWYQQSLDQGLQFLIQYYNGEERAKGNILERFSAQQFPDLHSELNLSSLELGDSALYFCASSVGGRSYNEQFFGPGTRLTVL.